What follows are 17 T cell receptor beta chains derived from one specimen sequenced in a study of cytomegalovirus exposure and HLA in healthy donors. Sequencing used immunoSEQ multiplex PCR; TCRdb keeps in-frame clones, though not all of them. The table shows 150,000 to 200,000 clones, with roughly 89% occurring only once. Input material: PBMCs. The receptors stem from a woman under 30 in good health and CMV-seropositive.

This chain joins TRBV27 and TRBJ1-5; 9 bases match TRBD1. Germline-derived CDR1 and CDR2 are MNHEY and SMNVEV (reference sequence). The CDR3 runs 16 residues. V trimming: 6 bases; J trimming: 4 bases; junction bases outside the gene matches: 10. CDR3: CASRMGQGVTNQPQHF. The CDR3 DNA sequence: TGTGCCAGCAGGATGGGACAGGGAGTTACGAATCAGCCCCAGCATTTT.

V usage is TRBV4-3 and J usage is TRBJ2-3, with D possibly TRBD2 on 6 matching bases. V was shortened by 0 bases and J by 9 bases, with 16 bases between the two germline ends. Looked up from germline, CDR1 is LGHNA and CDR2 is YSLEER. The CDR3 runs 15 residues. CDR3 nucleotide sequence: TGCGCCAGCAGCCAAGAAAGTAGTGCCAGCGGGACGCAGTATTTT. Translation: CASSQESSASGTQYF.

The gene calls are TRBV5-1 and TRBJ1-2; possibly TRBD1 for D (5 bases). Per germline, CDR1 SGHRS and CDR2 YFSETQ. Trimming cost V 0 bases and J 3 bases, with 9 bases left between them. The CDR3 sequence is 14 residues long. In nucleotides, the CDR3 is TGCGCCAGCAGCTTGGAAGGGGCGGACTATGGCTACACCTTC. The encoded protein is CASSLEGADYGYTF.

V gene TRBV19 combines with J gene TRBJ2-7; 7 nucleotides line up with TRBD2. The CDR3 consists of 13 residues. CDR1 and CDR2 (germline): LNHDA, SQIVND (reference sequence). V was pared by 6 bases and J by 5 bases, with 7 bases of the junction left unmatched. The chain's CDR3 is CASSQGREDEQYF. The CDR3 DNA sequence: TGTGCCAGTAGCCAGGGACGGGAGGACGAGCAGTACTTC.

The CDR3 sequence is CASLAGGMYEQYF. DNA of the CDR3: TGTGCCAGCCTAGCAGGGGGTATGTACGAGCAGTACTTC. V and J are TRBV28 and TRBJ2-7; 7 nucleotides match TRBD1. This CDR3 has 13 residues. J was trimmed by 4 bases and V by 8 bases; bases with no gene match: 8. Per germline, CDR1 MDHEN and CDR2 SYDVKM.

The CDR3 spells CASSYGGYSRDSYEQYF. As DNA, the CDR3 is TGTGCCAGCAGCTACGGTGGGTACAGTCGGGATTCCTACGAGCAGTACTTC. This chain joins TRBV13 and TRBJ2-7; a possible D gene is TRBD2 (5 bases). Trimming took 4 bases from V and 1 from J, leaving 20 bases between them. This CDR3 spans 17 amino acids. Germline V gives CDR1 PRHDT, CDR2 FYEKMQ (reference sequence).

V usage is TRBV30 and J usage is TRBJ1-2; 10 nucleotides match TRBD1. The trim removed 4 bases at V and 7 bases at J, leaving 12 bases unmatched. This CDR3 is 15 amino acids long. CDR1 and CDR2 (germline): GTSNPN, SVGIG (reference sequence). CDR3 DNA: TGTGCCTGGATCCCTGACAGGGGGCCGTCATTTGGCTACACCTTC. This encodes CAWIPDRGPSFGYTF.

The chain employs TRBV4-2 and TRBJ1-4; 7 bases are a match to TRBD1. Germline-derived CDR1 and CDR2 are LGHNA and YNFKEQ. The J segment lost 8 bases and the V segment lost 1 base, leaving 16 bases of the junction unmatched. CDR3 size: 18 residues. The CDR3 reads CASSQVVDSDRRGEKLFF. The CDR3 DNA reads TGTGCCAGCAGCCAAGTTGTGGACTCGGACAGGAGGGGGGAAAAACTGTTTTTT.

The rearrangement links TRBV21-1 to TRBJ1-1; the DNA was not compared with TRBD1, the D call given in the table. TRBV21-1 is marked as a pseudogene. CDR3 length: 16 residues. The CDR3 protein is CASSAYQRTGGEEAFF. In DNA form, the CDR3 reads TGTGCCAGCAGCGCCTACCAAAGGACAGGGGGGGAGGAGGCTTTCTTT.

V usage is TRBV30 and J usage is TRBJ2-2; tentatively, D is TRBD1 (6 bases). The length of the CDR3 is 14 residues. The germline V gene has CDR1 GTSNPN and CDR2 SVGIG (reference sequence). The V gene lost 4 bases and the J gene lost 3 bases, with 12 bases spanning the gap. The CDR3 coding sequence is TGTGCCTGGACGAGACAGGCATACACCGGGGAGCTGTTTTTT. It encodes CAWTRQAYTGELFF.

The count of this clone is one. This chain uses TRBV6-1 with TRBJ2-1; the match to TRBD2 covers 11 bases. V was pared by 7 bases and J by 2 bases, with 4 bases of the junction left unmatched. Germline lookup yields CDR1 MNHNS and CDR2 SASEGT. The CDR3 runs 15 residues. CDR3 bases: TGTGCCAGCACGCTAGCGGGAGGCCCCTACAATGAGCAGTTCTTC. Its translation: CASTLAGGPYNEQFF.

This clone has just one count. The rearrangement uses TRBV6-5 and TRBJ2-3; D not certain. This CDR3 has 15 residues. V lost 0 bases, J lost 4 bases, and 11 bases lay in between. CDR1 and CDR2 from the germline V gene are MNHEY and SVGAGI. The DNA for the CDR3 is TGTGCCAGCAGTTACTCTGGAAGCGCCGCAGATACGCAGTATTTT. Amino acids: CASSYSGSAADTQYF.

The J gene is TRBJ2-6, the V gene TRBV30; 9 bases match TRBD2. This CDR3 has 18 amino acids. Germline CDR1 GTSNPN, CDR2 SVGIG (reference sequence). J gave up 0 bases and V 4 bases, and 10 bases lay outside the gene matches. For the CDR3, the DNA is TGTGCCTGGACCTTAAGCGGGGGGTTCCTCTCTGGGGCCAACGTCCTGACTTTC. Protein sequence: CAWTLSGGFLSGANVLTF.

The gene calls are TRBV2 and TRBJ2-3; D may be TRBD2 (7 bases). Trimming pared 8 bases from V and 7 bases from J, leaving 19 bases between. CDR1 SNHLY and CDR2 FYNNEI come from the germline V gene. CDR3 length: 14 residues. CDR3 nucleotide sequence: TGTGCCAGCCGGTGGGCGGGGGCCCCGAATACGCAGTATTTT. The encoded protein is CASRWAGAPNTQYF.

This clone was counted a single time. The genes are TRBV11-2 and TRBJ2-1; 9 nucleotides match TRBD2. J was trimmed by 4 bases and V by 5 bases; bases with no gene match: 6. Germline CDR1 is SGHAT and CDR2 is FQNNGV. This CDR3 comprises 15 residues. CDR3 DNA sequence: TGTGCCAGCAGCACGGCTAGCGGGACTTACAATGAGCAGTTCTTC. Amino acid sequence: CASSTASGTYNEQFF.

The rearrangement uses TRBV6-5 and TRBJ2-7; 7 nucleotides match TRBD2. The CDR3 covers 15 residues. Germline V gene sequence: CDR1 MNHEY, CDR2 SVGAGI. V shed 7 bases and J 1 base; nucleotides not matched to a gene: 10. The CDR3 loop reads CASNLDPGLSYEQYF. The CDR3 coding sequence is TGTGCCAGCAACTTGGATCCGGGACTATCCTACGAGCAGTACTTC.

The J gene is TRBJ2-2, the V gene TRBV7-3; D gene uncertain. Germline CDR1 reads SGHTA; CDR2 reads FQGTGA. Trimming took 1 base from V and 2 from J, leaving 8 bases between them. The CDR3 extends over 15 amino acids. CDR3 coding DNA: TGTGCCAGCAGCTTAATGGCGGCCAACACCGGGGAGCTGTTTTTT. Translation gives CASSLMAANTGELFF.